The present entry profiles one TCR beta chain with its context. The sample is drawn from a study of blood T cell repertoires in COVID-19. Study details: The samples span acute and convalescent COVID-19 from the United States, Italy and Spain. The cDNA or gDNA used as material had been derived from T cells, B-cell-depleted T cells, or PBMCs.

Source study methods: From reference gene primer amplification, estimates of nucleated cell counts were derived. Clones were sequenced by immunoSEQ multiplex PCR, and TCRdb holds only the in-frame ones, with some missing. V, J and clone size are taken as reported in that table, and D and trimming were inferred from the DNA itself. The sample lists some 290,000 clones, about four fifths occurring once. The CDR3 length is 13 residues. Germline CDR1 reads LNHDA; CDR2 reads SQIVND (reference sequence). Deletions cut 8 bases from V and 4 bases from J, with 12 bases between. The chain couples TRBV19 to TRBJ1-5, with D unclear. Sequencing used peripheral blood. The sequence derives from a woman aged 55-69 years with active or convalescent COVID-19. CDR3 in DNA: TGTGCCAGTGGCCGAATGCCTAATCAGCCCCAGCATTTT. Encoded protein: CASGRMPNQPQHF.